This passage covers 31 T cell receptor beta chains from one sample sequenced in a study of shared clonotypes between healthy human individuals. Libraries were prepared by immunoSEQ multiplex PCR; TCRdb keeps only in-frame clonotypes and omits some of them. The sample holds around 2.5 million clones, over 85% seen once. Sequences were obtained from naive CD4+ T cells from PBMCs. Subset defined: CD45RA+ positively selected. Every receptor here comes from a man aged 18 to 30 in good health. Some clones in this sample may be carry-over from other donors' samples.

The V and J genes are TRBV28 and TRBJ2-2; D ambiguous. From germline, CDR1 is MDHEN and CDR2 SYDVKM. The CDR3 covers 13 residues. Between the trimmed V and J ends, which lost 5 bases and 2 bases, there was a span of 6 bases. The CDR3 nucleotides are TGTGCCAGCAGTCCCATCAACACCGGGGAGCTGTTTTTT. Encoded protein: CASSPINTGELFF.

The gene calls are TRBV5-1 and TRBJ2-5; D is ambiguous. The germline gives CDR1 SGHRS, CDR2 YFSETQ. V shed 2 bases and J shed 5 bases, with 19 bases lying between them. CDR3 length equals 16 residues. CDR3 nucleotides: TGCGCCAGCAGCTTCCGGGCCCTGGACCGGTGGGAGACCCAGTACTTC. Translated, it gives CASSFRALDRWETQYF.

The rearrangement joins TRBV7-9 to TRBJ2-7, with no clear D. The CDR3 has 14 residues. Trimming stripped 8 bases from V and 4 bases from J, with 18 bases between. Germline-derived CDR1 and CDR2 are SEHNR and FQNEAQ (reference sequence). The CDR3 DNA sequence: TGTGCCAGCCAGCTTAGTACGCAGGTATACGAGCAGTACTTC. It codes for CASQLSTQVYEQYF. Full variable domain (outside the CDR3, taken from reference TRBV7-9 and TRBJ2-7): DTGVSQNPRHKITKRGQNVTFRCDPISEHNRLYWYRQTLGQGPEFLTYFQNEAQLEKSRLLSDRFSAERPKGSFSTLEIQRTEQGDSAMYLCASQLSTQVYEQYFGPGTRLTVT.

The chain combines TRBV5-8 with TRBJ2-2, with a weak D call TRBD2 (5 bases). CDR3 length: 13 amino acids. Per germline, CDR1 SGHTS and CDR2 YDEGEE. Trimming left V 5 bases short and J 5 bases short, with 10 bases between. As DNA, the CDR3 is TGTGCCAGCAGTTTTCGGGGTACCGGGGAGCTGTTTTTT. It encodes CASSFRGTGELFF.

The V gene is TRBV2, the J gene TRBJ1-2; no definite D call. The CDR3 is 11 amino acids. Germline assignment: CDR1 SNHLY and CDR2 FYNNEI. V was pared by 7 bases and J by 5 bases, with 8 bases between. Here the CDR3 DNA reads TGTGCCAGCACGGCAGAATATGGCTACACCTTC. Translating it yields CASTAEYGYTF. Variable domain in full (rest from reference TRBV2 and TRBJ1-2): EPEVTQTPSHQVTQMGQEVILRCVPISNHLYFYWYRQILGQKVEFLVSFYNNEISEKSEIFDDQFSVERPDGSNFTLKIRSTKLEDSAMYFCASTAEYGYTFGSGTRLTVV.

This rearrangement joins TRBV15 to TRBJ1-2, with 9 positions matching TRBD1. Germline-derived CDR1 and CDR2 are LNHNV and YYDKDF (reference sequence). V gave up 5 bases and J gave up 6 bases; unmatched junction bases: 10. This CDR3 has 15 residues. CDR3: CATSVHTGGINGYTF. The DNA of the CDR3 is TGTGCCACCAGCGTCCATACAGGGGGCATTAATGGCTACACCTTC.

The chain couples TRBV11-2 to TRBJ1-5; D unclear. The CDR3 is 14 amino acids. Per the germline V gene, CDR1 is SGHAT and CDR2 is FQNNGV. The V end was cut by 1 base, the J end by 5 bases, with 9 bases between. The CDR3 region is CASSLGGSDQPQHF. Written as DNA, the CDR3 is TGTGCCAGCAGCTTAGGAGGGTCGGATCAGCCCCAGCATTTT.

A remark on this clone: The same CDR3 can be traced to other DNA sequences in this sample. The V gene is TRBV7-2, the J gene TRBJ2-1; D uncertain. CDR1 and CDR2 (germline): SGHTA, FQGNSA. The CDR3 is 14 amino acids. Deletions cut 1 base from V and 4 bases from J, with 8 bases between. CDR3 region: CASSLDPAYNEQFF. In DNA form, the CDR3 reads TGTGCCAGCAGCTTAGATCCGGCTTACAATGAGCAGTTCTTC.

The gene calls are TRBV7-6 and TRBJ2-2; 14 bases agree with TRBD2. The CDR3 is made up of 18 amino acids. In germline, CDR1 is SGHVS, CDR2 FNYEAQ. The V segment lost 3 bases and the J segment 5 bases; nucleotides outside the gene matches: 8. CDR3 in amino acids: CASSFMPGLAGGTGELFF. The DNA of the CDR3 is TGTGCCAGCAGCTTCATGCCTGGACTAGCGGGAGGTACCGGGGAGCTGTTTTTT.

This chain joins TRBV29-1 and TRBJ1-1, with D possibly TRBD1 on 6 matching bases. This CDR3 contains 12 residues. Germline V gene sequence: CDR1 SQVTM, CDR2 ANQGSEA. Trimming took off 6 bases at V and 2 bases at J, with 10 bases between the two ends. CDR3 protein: CSVNRVNTEAFF. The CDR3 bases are TGCAGCGTCAACAGGGTTAACACTGAAGCTTTCTTT.

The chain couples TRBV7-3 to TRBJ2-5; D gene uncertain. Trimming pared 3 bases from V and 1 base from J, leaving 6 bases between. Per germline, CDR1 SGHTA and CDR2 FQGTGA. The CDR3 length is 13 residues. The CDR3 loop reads CASSFLPQETQYF. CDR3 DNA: TGTGCCAGCAGCTTCTTGCCCCAAGAGACCCAGTACTTC.

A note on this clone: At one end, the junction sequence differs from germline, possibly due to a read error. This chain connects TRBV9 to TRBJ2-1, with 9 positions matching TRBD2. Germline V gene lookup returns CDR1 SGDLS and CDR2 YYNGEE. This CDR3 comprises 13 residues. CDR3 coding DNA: TGTGCCAGTAGCGGGAGAGTTTACAATGAGCAGTTCTTC. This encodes CASSGRVYNEQFF.

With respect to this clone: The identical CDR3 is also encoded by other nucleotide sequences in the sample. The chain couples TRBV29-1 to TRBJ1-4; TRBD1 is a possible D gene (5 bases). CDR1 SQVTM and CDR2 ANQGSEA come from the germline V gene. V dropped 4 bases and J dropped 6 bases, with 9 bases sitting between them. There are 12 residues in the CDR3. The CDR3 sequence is CSVAGGDEKLFF. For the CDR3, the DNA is TGCAGCGTTGCCGGGGGAGATGAAAAACTGTTTTTT. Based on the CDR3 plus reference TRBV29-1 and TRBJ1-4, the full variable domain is SAVISQKPSRDICQRGTSLTIQCQVDSQVTMMFWYRQQPGQSLTLIATANQGSEATYESGFVIDKFPISRPNLTFSTLTVSNMSPEDSSIYLCSVAGGDEKLFFGSGTQLSVL.

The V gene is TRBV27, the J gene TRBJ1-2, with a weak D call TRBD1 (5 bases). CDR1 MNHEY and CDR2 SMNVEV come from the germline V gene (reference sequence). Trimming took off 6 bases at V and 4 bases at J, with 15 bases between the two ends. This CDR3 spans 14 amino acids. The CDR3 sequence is CASSDPGGIYGYTF. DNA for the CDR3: TGTGCCAGCAGCGATCCGGGGGGTATCTATGGCTACACCTTC.

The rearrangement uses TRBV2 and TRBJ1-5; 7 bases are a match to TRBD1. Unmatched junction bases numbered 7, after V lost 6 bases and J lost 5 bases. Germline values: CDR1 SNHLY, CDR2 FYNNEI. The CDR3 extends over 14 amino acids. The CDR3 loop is CASSLTGDHQPQHF. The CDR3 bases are TGTGCCAGCAGCCTTACAGGGGACCATCAGCCCCAGCATTTT.

This chain's CDR3 is CASSPTGRQETQYF. The CDR3 nucleotides are TGCGCCAGCAGCCCGACAGGGAGGCAAGAGACCCAGTACTTC. This chain joins TRBV5-1 and TRBJ2-5, with D possibly matching TRBD1 (7 bases). The V gene's germline CDR1 is SGHRS and CDR2 YFSETQ. Trimming removed 4 bases at V and 2 bases at J, with 12 bases between. CDR3 length: 14 amino acids.

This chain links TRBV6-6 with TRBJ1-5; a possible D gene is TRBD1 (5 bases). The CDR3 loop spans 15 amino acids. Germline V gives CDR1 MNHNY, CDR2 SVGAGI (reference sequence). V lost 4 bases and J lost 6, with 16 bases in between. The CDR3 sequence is CASSSGTGQGQPQHF. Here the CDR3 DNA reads TGTGCCAGCAGTTCCGGGACGGGCCAAGGTCAGCCCCAGCATTTT.

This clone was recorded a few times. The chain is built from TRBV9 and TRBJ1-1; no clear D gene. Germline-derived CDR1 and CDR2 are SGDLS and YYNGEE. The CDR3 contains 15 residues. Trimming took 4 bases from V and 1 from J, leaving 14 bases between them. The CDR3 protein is CASSTSPHANTEAFF. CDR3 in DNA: TGTGCCAGCAGCACCAGCCCACACGCGAACACTGAAGCTTTCTTT.

The CDR3 here is CASSDPHRVRLYSTDTQYF. Here the CDR3 DNA reads TGTGCCAGCAGTGACCCCCACAGGGTACGGCTTTATAGCACAGATACGCAGTATTTT. This chain joins TRBV6-4 and TRBJ2-3; a possible D gene is TRBD1 (6 bases). CDR1 is MRHNA, CDR2 SNTAGT, per germline. V was cut by 2 bases and J by 0 bases, with 21 bases left in between. CDR3 size: 19 residues.

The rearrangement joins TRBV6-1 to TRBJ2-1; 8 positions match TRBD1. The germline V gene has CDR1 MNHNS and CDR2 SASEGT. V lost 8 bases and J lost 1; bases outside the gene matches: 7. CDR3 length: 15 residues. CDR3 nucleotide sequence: TGTGCCAGCCTCGACAGGGGCTCTTCCTACAATGAGCAGTTCTTC. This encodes CASLDRGSSYNEQFF.

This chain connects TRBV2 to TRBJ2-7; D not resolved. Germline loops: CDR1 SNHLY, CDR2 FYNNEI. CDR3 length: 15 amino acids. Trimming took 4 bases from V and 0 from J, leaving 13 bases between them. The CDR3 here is CASSAGWTGSYEQYF. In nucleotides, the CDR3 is TGTGCCAGCAGTGCGGGCTGGACCGGCTCCTACGAGCAGTACTTC.

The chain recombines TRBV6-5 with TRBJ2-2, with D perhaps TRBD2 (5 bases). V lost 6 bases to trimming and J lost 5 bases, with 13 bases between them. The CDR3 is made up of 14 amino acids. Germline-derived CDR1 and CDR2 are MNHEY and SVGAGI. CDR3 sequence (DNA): TGTGCCAGCAGCCCCCTCTGGAGGACCGGGGAGCTGTTTTTT. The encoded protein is CASSPLWRTGELFF.

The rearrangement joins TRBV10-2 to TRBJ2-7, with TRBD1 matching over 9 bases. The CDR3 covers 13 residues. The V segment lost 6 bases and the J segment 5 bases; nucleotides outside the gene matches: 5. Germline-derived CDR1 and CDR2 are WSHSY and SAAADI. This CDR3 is CASRGTGTDEQYF. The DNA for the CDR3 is TGCGCCAGCAGGGGGACAGGGACAGACGAGCAGTACTTC.

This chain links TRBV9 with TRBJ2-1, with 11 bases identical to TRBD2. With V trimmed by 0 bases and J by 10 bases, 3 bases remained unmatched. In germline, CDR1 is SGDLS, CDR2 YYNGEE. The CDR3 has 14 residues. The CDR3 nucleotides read TGTGCCAGCAGCGTAGCGGTAGCGGGAGGGGAGCAGTTCTTC. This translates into CASSVAVAGGEQFF.

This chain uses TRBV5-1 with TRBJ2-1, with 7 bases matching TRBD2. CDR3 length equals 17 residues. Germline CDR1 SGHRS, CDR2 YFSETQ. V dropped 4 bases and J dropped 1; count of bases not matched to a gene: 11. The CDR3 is CASSTEAGVRSYNEQFF. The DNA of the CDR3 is TGCGCCAGCAGCACGGAGGCGGGAGTGAGATCCTACAATGAGCAGTTCTTC.

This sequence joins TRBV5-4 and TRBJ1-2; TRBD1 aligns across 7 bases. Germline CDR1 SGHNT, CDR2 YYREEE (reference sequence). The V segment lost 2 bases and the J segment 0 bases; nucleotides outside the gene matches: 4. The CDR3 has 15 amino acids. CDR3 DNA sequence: TGTGCCAGCAGCTTACGACAGGGCCCTAACTATGGCTACACCTTC. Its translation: CASSLRQGPNYGYTF.

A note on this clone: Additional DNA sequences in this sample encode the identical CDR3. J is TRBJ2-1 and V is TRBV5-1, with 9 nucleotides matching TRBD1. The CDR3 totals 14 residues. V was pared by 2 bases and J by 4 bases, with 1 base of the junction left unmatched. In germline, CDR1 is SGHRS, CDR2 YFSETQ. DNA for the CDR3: TGCGCCAGCAGCTTAGGGACAGGGTACAATGAGCAGTTCTTC. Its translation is CASSLGTGYNEQFF.

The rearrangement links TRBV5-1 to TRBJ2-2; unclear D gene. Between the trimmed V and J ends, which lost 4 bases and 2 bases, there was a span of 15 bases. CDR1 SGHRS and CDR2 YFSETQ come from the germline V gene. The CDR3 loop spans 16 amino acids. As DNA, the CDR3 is TGCGCCAGCAGCCCCCCCCCGGCAGATAACACCGGGGAGCTGTTTTTT. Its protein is CASSPPPADNTGELFF.

In DNA form, the CDR3 reads TGTGCCAGCAGTCTTAGGGGGAGTAATGAAAAACTGTTTTTT. Protein product: CASSLRGSNEKLFF. The chain employs TRBV28 and TRBJ1-4, with D perhaps TRBD1 (6 bases). Trimming took off 5 bases at V and 4 bases at J, with 11 bases between the two ends. Germline V gives CDR1 MDHEN, CDR2 SYDVKM. CDR3 length: 14 residues.

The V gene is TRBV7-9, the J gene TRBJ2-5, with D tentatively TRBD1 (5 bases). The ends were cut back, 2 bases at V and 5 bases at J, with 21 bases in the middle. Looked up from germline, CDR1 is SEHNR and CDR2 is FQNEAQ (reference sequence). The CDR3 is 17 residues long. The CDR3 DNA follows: TGTGCCAGCAGCTTAAGGGCCGACAGCCCAACAAGGGAGACCCAGTACTTC. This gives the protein CASSLRADSPTRETQYF.

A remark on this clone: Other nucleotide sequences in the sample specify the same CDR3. The CDR3 DNA sequence: TGTGCCAGCAGCCCCGGGACAGCTCCCTATGGCTACACCTTC. Translation: CASSPGTAPYGYTF. The J gene is TRBJ1-2, the V gene TRBV28; TRBD1 matches at 7 bases. V shed 6 bases, J shed 4 bases, and the junction held 8 bases outside the gene matches. CDR3 length: 14 residues. The germline V gene has CDR1 MDHEN and CDR2 SYDVKM.